The 20 T cell receptor beta chains given below trace back to one sample, sequenced in a study of Ad26.COV2.S vaccination and SARS-CoV-2 variants. Documented treatment: 15 to 20 received Ad26.COV2.S at low or high dose, single or two shots; several received placebo; per-sample allocation not given. Repertoires come from day 63 after the first vaccine or placebo injection. TCRdb keeps only in-frame clones here, not all; method: immunoSEQ multiplex PCR. The table includes fewer than 400,000 clones, about nine tenths detected once. The material sequenced was peripheral blood, taken in a trial of Ad26.COV2.S vaccine versus placebo. The receptors were sampled from a person aged 18-65 years who received the Ad26.COV2.S COVID-19 vaccine or a placebo.

The chain carries TRBV2 and TRBJ1-5; no clear D. Germline CDR1 reads SNHLY; CDR2 reads FYNNEI. The length of the CDR3 is 11 residues. The V gene lost 8 bases and the J gene lost 4 bases, with 6 bases spanning the gap. CDR3 coding DNA: TGTGCCAGCGGCAGGAATCAGCCCCAGCATTTT. This gives the protein CASGRNQPQHF.

The rearrangement links TRBV7-9 to TRBJ2-7, with TRBD1 matching 10 bases. From germline, CDR1 is SEHNR and CDR2 FQNEAQ (reference sequence). The junction had 2 bases not matched to a gene; V was cut back by 1 base and J by 2 bases. The CDR3 consists of 15 residues. The CDR3 loop is CASSLGGQGTYEQYF. CDR3 DNA sequence: TGTGCCAGCAGCTTAGGGGGACAGGGGACCTACGAGCAGTACTTC.

The chain couples TRBV11-2 to TRBJ2-1; 7 nucleotides match TRBD2. With V trimmed by 4 bases and J by 6 bases, 12 bases remained unmatched. The CDR3 contains 16 residues. Germline CDR1 is SGHAT and CDR2 is FQNNGV. The CDR3 bases are TGTGCCAGCAGCTCGCTGCGGGGGACGCTTAGCAATGAGCAGTTCTTC. The encoded protein is CASSSLRGTLSNEQFF. The variable domain in full, completed from reference TRBV11-2 and TRBJ2-1, reads EAGVAQSPRYKIIEKRQSVAFWCNPISGHATLYWYQQILGQGPKLLIQFQNNGVVDDSQLPKDRFSAERLKGVDSTLKIQPAKLEDSAVYLCASSSLRGTLSNEQFFGPGTRLTVL.

The V and J genes are TRBV9 and TRBJ2-3, with D possibly TRBD1 on 6 matching bases. Germline V gene lookup returns CDR1 SGDLS and CDR2 YYNGEE. Trimming cost V 7 bases and J 0 bases, with 15 bases left between them. The CDR3 covers 15 residues. In nucleotides, the CDR3 is TGTGCCAGCGCCACAGAAAGGGGGAGCACAGATACGCAGTATTTT. Amino acids: CASATERGSTDTQYF.

V gene TRBV24-1 combines with J gene TRBJ2-1; 12 bases line up with TRBD2. Germline V gives CDR1 KGHDR, CDR2 SFDVKD. CDR3 length equals 16 residues. The V segment lost 4 bases and the J segment 4 bases; nucleotides outside the gene matches: 4. The CDR3 nucleotides read TGTGCCACCAGTGACCTAGCGGGGGGGCCATACAATGAGCAGTTCTTC. Translation gives CATSDLAGGPYNEQFF.

Comments on this clone: The same CDR3 arises from other DNA sequences in this sample as well. The rearrangement links TRBV28 to TRBJ2-7; D may be TRBD1 or TRBD2 (5 bases each). This CDR3 is built from 13 residues. The germline V gene has CDR1 MDHEN and CDR2 SYDVKM. Trimming cost V 2 bases and J 3 bases, with 8 bases left between them. The CDR3 is CASSLGGGYEQYF. For the CDR3, the DNA is TGTGCCAGCAGTTTAGGGGGTGGCTACGAGCAGTACTTC.

The rearrangement joins TRBV5-1 to TRBJ2-5, with 8 bases matching TRBD2. Trimming took 1 base from V and 2 from J; bases not matched to a gene: 4. The CDR3 sequence is 15 residues long. Germline CDR1 and CDR2: SGHRS and YFSETQ. The DNA of the CDR3 is TGCGCCAGCAGCTTGATCCGCGGGGGGCAAGAGACCCAGTACTTC. It translates to CASSLIRGGQETQYF.

This chain links TRBV5-4 with TRBJ1-1, with D unresolved. The length of the CDR3 is 14 residues. CDR1 is SGHNT, CDR2 YYREEE, per germline (reference sequence). V was trimmed by 0 bases and J by 4 bases, leaving 10 bases between them. The CDR3 nucleotides read TGTGCCAGCAGCTTGGAGGGTAGATTCACTGAAGCTTTCTTT. Protein sequence: CASSLEGRFTEAFF.

The chain recombines TRBV19 with TRBJ1-3; a weak D match, TRBD1 (5 bases). CDR3 length: 13 residues. Germline CDR1 reads LNHDA; CDR2 reads SQIVND (reference sequence). The V gene lost 9 bases and the J gene lost 2 bases, with 11 bases spanning the gap. The CDR3 sequence is CASKTVPGNTIYF. DNA for the CDR3: TGTGCCAGCAAGACAGTACCTGGAAACACCATATATTTT. Looking up the rest from reference TRBV19 and TRBJ1-3 gives the full variable domain: DGGITQSPKYLFRKEGQNVTLSCEQNLNHDAMYWYRQDPGQGLRLIYYSQIVNDFQKGDIAEGYSVSREKKESFPLTVTSAQKNPTAFYLCASKTVPGNTIYFGEGSWLTVV.

In this sample, this clone turned up once. Relative to the germline gene, one junction end is altered; a read error may explain this. This sequence joins TRBV5-1 and TRBJ2-3, with 8 bases matching TRBD2. CDR1 is SGHRS and CDR2 is YFSETQ in the germline V gene. The CDR3 has 14 amino acids. The CDR3 DNA is TGCGCCAGCAGCATCCGGACTAGCAGAGATACGCAGTATTTT. It yields the protein CASSIRTSRDTQYF.

This clone has just one count. The chain combines TRBV6-2 or TRBV6-3 with TRBJ1-4, with D perhaps TRBD1 (6 bases). Germline CDR1 reads MNHEY; CDR2 reads SVGEGT. The length of the CDR3 is 14 residues. Trimming shortened V by 3 bases and J by 6 bases, and 11 bases separated the two germline ends. CDR3 protein: CASSYGGRDEKLFF. As DNA, the CDR3 is TGTGCCAGCAGTTATGGGGGGCGCGATGAAAAACTGTTTTTT.

This rearrangement joins TRBV7-9 to TRBJ1-2; no definite D call. The CDR3 has 14 residues. From germline, CDR1 is SEHNR and CDR2 FQNEAQ (reference sequence). Between the trimmed V and J ends, which lost 3 bases and 0 bases, there was a span of 8 bases. The CDR3 protein is CASSLPVPNYGYTF. In DNA form, the CDR3 reads TGTGCCAGCAGCTTGCCGGTCCCTAACTATGGCTACACCTTC.

The chain uses TRBV5-8 and TRBJ2-7; the D is unclear. From germline, CDR1 is SGHTS and CDR2 YDEGEE. CDR3 size: 14 residues. Trimming shortened V by 0 bases and J by 7 bases, and 14 bases separated the two germline ends. CDR3 DNA: TGTGCCAGCAGCTTGGAAGGCTTGGGAACAGAGCAGTACTTC. As protein: CASSLEGLGTEQYF.

This chain links TRBV3-1 (or the pseudogene TRBV3-2) with TRBJ2-2; 7 bases agree with TRBD1. Germline CDR1 is LGHDT and CDR2 is YNNKEL (reference sequence). CDR3 length equals 14 residues. V gave up 4 bases and J gave up 4 bases; unmatched junction bases: 3. In DNA, the CDR3 is TGTGCCAGCAGCCCGACAGGGATCACCGGGGAGCTGTTTTTT. Protein sequence: CASSPTGITGELFF.

This clone has more than one count but fewer than ten. The chain links TRBV5-6 to TRBJ2-3; D not certain. CDR1 SGHDT and CDR2 YYEEEE come from the germline V gene. Trimming removed 6 bases at V and 2 bases at J, with 22 bases between. This CDR3 comprises 17 residues. The CDR3 DNA follows: TGTGCCAGCACCATCTATATTTTGGGGTCAGACACAGATACGCAGTATTTT. Translated: CASTIYILGSDTDTQYF.

J is TRBJ2-7 and V is TRBV11-1, with D perhaps matching TRBD1 or TRBD2 (6 bases each). Trimming shortened V by 5 bases and J by 7 bases, and 21 bases separated the two germline ends. Germline V gene sequence: CDR1 SGHAT, CDR2 FQDESV (reference sequence). This CDR3 is 15 amino acids long. CDR3 nucleotides: TGTGCCAGCAGCCAGACTGGACAGCGGGTTGAGGAGCAGTACTTC. Encoded protein: CASSQTGQRVEEQYF.

The rearrangement links TRBV5-4 to TRBJ2-2; D may match TRBD1 or TRBD2 (5 bases each). The CDR3 is 16 amino acids. The germline CDR1 and CDR2 sequences are SGHNT and YYREEE (reference sequence). V dropped 2 bases and J dropped 3 bases, with 14 bases sitting between them. For the CDR3, the DNA is TGTGCCAGCAGCTTAGTTTGGGGGACGGACACCGGGGAGCTGTTTTTT. This gives the protein CASSLVWGTDTGELFF. Using reference TRBV5-4 and TRBJ2-2 for the parts outside the CDR3, the full variable domain is ETGVTQSPTHLIKTRGQQVTLRCSSQSGHNTVSWYQQALGQGPQFIFQYYREEENGRGNFPPRFSGLQFPNYSSELNVNALELDDSALYLCASSLVWGTDTGELFFGEGSRLTVL.

The rearrangement joins TRBV20-1 to TRBJ2-7; possible D gene TRBD1, 6 bases. The V and J ends lost 6 bases and 4 bases respectively, with 10 bases between them. The CDR3 length is 11 residues. Looked up from germline, CDR1 is DFQATT and CDR2 is SNEGSKA (reference sequence). The CDR3 reads CSAKQGYEQYF. CDR3 coding DNA: TGCAGTGCAAAACAGGGATACGAGCAGTACTTC.

The V and J genes are TRBV7-2 and TRBJ1-2, with 8 bases fitting TRBD1. CDR3 length equals 15 residues. Germline CDR1 is SGHTA and CDR2 is FQGNSA. V dropped 2 bases and J dropped 5; count of bases not matched to a gene: 7. CDR3 sequence: CASSLQQGAGYGYTF. CDR3 nucleotides: TGTGCCAGCAGCTTACAGCAGGGGGCGGGTTATGGCTACACCTTC.

This clone showed up just a few times. The chain links TRBV2 to TRBJ2-7, with 8 bases that match TRBD1. The CDR3 extends over 12 amino acids. Trimming took 8 bases from V and 6 from J; bases not matched to a gene: 6. CDR1 SNHLY and CDR2 FYNNEI come from the germline V gene. CDR3 in DNA: TGTGCCAGCGGTCCCGGGACAGGCGAGCAGTACTTC. Protein product: CASGPGTGEQYF. Based on the CDR3 plus reference TRBV2 and TRBJ2-7, the full variable domain is EPEVTQTPSHQVTQMGQEVILRCVPISNHLYFYWYRQILGQKVEFLVSFYNNEISEKSEIFDDQFSVERPDGSNFTLKIRSTKLEDSAMYFCASGPGTGEQYFGPGTRLTVT.